This TCR beta chain stems from a study of blood T cell repertoires in COVID-19. Looking at the study overall: The United States, Italy and Spain supplied acute and convalescent COVID-19 samples. From T cells, B-cell-depleted T cells, or PBMCs came the material, which was cDNA or gDNA.

In the authors' methods: Reference gene primers were amplified, and this amplification served to estimate nucleated cell counts. Sequenced by immunoSEQ multiplex PCR; TCRdb stores in-frame clones only, minus some. The V and J calls and the clone size are those of that table, but D and trimming were determined from the DNA. The sample carries around 180,000 clones, roughly 82% recorded once. Sequenced input: peripheral blood. This receptor was taken from a woman in her 30s with acute or convalescent COVID-19.

The CDR3 DNA sequence: TGCGCCAGCAGCCATACCACAGGGGACAATCAGCCCCAGCATTTT. This gives the protein CASSHTTGDNQPQHF. The rearrangement uses TRBV4-3 and TRBJ1-5; the match to TRBD1 covers 7 bases. The CDR3 runs to 15 residues. V dropped 3 bases and J dropped 3; count of bases not matched to a gene: 5. The germline CDR1 and CDR2 sequences are LGHNA and YSLEER.